The T cell receptor beta chain described here comes from a study of T cells in Graves' hyperthyroidism and ophthalmopathy. Background on the study: It was at initial diagnosis, before any treatment, that peripheral blood was collected.

General observations from the study: Blood also contained most expanded thyroid clonotypes above 0.001.

This clonotype appeared many times. As yet, its antigen is unknown. These patients, aged 18 to 65, had recently diagnosed hyperthyroidism lasting under 2 months. Germline-derived CDR1 and CDR2 are MNHEY and SMNVEV (reference sequence). There are 15 residues in the CDR3. V shed 5 bases, J shed 7 bases, and the junction held 9 bases outside the gene matches. Amplification of TCR beta CDR3 regions was performed using RNA transcripts as template. The primer set for the first-round RT-PCR of the TCR CDR3 was HTBI. MiXCR, applied by TCRdb to the multiplex PCR reads, yields one record per CDR3 protein. The sample gives around 440,000 distinct CDR3 sequences, approximately 15% of which show up once; over 7.5% is in the top ten.

The genes are TRBV27 and TRBJ2-7; 12 bases map to TRBD1. The clonotype originates from a woman between 18 and 29 years old with Graves' hyperthyroidism. The sample consisted of blood. The CDR3: CASSTGDRGPTEQYF. In DNA form, the CDR3 reads TGTGCCAGCAGTACAGGGGACAGGGGGCCGACAGAGCAGTACTTC.